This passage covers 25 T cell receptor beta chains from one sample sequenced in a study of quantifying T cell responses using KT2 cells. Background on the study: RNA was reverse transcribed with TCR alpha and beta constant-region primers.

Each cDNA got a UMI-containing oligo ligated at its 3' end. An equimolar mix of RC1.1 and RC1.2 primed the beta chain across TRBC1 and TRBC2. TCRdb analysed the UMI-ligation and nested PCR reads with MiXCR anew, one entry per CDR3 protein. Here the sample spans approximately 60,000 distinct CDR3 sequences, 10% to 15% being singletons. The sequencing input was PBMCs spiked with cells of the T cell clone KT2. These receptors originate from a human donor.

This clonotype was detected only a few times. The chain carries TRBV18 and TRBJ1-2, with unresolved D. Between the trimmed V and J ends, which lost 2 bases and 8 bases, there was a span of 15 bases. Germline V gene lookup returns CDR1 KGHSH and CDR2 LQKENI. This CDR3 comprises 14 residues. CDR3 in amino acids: CASSPGDTSWGYTF. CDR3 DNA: TGTGCCAGCTCACCAGGCGACACCTCTTGGGGCTACACCTTC.

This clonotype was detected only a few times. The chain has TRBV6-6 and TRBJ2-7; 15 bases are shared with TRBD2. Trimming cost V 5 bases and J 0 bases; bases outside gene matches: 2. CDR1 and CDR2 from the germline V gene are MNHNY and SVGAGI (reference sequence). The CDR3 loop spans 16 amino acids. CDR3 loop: CASSGTSGGFSYEQYF. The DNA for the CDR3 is TGTGCCAGCAGTGGGACTAGCGGGGGGTTCTCCTACGAGCAGTACTTC.

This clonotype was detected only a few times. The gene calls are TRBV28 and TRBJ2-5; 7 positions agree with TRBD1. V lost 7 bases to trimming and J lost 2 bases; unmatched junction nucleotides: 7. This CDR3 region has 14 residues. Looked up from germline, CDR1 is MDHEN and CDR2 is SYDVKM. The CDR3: CASIKRQGQETQYF. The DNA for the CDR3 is TGTGCCAGCATCAAACGACAGGGACAAGAGACCCAGTACTTC.

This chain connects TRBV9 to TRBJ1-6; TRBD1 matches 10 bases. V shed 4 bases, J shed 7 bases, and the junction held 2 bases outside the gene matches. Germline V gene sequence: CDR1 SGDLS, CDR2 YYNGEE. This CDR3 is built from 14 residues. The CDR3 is CASSTTGGNSPLHF. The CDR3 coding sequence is TGTGCCAGCAGCACGACAGGGGGCAATTCACCCCTCCACTTT.

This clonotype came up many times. The chain's CDR3 is CASSQAGVENIQYF. In DNA form, the CDR3 reads TGTGCCAGCAGCCAGGCGGGAGTTGAGAACATTCAGTACTTC. The V and J genes are TRBV11-2 and TRBJ2-4; 7 positions match TRBD2. Germline values: CDR1 SGHAT, CDR2 FQNNGV. The CDR3 is 14 amino acids. With V trimmed by 5 bases and J by 7 bases, 8 bases remained unmatched.

The CDR3 is CASSPSGTHEQFF. In DNA, the CDR3 is TGTGCCAGCTCCCCTAGCGGGACGCATGAGCAGTTCTTC. The chain joins TRBV24-1 to TRBJ2-1; 9 bases are shared with TRBD2. The J segment lost 8 bases and the V segment lost 11 bases, leaving 9 bases of the junction unmatched. This CDR3 is 13 amino acids long. Germline CDR1 and CDR2: KGHDR and SFDVKD.

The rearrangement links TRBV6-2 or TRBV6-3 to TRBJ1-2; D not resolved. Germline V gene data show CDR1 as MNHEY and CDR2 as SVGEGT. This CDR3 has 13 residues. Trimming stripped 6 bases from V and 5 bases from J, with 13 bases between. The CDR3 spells CASSRPLVYGYTF. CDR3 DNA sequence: TGTGCCAGCAGCCGACCCTTAGTATATGGCTACACCTTC.

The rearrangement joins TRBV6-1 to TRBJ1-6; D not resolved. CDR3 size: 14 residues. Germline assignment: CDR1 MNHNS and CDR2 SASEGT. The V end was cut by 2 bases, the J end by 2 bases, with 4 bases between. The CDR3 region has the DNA TGTGCCAGCAGTGAACGGACCTATAATTCACCCCTCCACTTT. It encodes CASSERTYNSPLHF.

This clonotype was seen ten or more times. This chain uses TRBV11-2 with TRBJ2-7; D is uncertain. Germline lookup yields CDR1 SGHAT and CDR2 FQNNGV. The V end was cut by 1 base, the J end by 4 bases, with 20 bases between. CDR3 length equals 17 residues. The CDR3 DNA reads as TGTGCCAGCAGCTTAGCTCGGACCGTCCCTGGGATATACGAGCAGTACTTC. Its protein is CASSLARTVPGIYEQYF.

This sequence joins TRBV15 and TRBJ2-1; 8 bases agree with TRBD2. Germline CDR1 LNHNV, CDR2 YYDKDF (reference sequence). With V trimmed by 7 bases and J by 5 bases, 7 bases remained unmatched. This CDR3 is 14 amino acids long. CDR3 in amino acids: CATILAGVNNEQFF. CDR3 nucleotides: TGTGCCACCATCCTAGCGGGCGTGAACAATGAGCAGTTCTTC.

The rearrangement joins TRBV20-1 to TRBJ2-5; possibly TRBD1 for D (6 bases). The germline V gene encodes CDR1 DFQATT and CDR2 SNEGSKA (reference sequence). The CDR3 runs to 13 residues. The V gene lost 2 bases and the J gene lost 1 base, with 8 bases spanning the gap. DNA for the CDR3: TGCAGTGCTAGACAGGACAGCCAAGAGACCCAGTACTTC. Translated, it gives CSARQDSQETQYF.

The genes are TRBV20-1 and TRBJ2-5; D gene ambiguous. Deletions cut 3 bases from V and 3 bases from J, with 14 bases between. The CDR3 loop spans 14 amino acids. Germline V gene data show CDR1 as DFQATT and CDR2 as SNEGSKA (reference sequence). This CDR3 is CSARIAGPKETQYF. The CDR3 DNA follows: TGCAGTGCTAGGATCGCAGGACCAAAAGAGACCCAGTACTTC.

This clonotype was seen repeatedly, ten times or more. This CDR3 reads CASSLEFGGFSEQFF. CDR3 coding DNA: TGTGCCAGCAGCTTAGAGTTCGGGGGGTTCAGTGAGCAGTTCTTC. The rearrangement links TRBV11-2 to TRBJ2-1; 7 bases line up with TRBD2. The germline V gene encodes CDR1 SGHAT and CDR2 FQNNGV. This CDR3 is built from 15 residues. With 0 bases clipped from V and 9 bases from J, the junction kept 8 bases outside the gene matches.

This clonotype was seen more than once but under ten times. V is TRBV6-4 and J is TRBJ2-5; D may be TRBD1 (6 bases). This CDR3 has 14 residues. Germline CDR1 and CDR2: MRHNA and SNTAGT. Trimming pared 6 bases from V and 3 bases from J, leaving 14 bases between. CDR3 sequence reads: CASSERTVKETQYF. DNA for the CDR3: TGTGCCAGCAGCGAACGGACAGTAAAAGAGACCCAGTACTTC.

In nucleotides, the CDR3 is TGTGCCAGTAACCCTACAGGGGGCGCTGGTGAAAAACTGTTTTTT. Residues: CASNPTGGAGEKLFF. This chain links TRBV7-2 with TRBJ1-4; TRBD1 agrees at 9 bases. Per germline, CDR1 SGHTA and CDR2 FQGNSA. The trim removed 9 bases at V and 7 bases at J, leaving 12 bases unmatched. The CDR3 totals 15 residues. The variable domain in full, with the rest retrieved from reference TRBV7-2 and TRBJ1-4, is GAGVSQSPSNKVTEKGKDVELRCDPISGHTALYWYRQSLGQGLEFLIYFQGNSAPDKSGLPSDRFSAERTGGSVSTLTIQRTQQEDSAVYLCASNPTGGAGEKLFFGSGTQLSVL.

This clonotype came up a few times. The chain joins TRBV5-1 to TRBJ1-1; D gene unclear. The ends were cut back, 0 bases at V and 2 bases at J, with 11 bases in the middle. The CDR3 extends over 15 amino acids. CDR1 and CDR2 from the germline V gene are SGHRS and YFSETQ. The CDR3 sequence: CASSLVGGPNTEAFF. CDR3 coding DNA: TGCGCCAGCAGCTTGGTCGGAGGACCAAACACTGAAGCTTTCTTT.

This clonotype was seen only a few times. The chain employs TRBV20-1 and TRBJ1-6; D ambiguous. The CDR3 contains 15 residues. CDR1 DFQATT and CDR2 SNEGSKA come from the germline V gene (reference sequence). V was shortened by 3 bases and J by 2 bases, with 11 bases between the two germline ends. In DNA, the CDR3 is TGCAGTGCTAGTGGTACACAGCCCTATAATTCACCCCTCCACTTT. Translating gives CSASGTQPYNSPLHF.

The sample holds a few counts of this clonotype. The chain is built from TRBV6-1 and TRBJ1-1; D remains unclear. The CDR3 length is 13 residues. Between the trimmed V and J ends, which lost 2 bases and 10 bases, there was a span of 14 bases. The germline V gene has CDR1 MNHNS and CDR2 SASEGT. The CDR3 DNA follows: TGTGCCAGCAGTGAAACCCCATGGGCCCGAGCTTTCTTT. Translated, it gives CASSETPWARAFF.

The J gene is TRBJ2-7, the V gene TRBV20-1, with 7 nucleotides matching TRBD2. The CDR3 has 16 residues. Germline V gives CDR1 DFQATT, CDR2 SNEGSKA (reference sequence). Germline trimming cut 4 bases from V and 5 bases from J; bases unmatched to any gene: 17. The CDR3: CSAIEGRAGAGDEQYF. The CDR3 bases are TGCAGTGCTATAGAGGGTCGGGCGGGAGCTGGAGACGAGCAGTACTTC.

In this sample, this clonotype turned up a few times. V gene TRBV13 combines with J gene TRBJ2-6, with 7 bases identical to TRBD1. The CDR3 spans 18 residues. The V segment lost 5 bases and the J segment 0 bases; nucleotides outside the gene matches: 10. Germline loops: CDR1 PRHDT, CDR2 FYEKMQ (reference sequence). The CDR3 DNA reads TGTGCCAGCAGCCTCAACAGGGGCGAATTCTCTGGGGCCAACGTCCTGACTTTC. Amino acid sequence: CASSLNRGEFSGANVLTF.

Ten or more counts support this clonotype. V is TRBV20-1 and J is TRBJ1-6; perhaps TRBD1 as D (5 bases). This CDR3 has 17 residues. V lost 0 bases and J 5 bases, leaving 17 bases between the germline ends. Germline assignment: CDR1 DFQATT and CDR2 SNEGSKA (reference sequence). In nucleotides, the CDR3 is TGCAGTGCTAGAGATCACGTCCAGGGAGGACATAATTCACCCCTCCACTTT. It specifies CSARDHVQGGHNSPLHF.

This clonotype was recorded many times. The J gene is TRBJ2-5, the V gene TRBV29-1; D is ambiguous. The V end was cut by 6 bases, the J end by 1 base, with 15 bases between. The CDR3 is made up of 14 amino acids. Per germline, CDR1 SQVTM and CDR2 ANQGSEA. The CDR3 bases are TGCAGCGTGGAGACTGGACGGTTCCAAGAGACCCAGTACTTC. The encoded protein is CSVETGRFQETQYF.

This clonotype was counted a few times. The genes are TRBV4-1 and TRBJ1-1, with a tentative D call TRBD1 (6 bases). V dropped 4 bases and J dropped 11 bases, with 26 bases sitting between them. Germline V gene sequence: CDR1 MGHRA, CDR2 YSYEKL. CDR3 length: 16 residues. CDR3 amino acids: CASSPQGSIQGGGAFF. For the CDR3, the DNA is TGCGCCAGCAGCCCACAAGGCTCGATACAGGGAGGAGGGGCTTTCTTT.

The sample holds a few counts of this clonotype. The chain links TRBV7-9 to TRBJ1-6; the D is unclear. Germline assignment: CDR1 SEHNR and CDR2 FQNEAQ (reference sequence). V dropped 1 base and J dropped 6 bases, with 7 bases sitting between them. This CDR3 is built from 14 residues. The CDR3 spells CASSLDGSNSPLHF. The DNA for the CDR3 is TGTGCCAGCAGCTTAGACGGAAGTAATTCACCCCTCCACTTT.

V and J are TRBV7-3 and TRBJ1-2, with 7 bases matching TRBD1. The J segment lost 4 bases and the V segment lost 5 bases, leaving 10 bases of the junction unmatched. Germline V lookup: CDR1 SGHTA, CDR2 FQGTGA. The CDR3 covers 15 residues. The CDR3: CASSTHRQGSYGYTF. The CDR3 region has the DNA TGTGCCAGCAGCACACATAGACAGGGTAGCTATGGCTACACCTTC.